The rows below give T cell receptor beta chains drawn from one sample of a study of T cells after yellow fever vaccination. TCRdb recomputed calls from the 5' RACE reads with MiXCR, one row per CDR3 protein. The data hold just under 600,000 distinct CDR3 sequences, with roughly 12% observed a single time. Material: PBMCs, obtained on the day of the yellow fever booster vaccination. These receptors originate from a man aged 25-45 years who received the YFV17D yellow fever vaccine. Both conserved end residues are part of each CDR3. D genes are given only for firm matches. The listing skips clone size in some rows; elsewhere it reads once, few, many or a size class.

D gene: TRBD2; clone size: NA; V gene: TRBV4-3; J gene: TRBJ2-1; CDR3 protein: CASSQYSSGRHEQFF; CDR3 DNA: TGCGCCAGCAGCCAATATTCTAGCGGGAGGCATGAGCAGTTCTTC
D gene: TRBD2; clone size: few; V gene: TRBV7-2; J gene: TRBJ2-7; CDR3 protein: CASSLVSGTVYEQYF; CDR3 DNA: TGTGCCAGCAGCCTAGTTAGCGGGACCGTCTACGAGCAGTACTTC
D gene: TRBD1; clone size: NA; V gene: TRBV6-5; J gene: TRBJ2-5; CDR3 protein: CASSYSSRGSPGETQYF; CDR3 DNA: TGTGCCAGCAGTTACTCGAGCAGGGGGTCCCCGGGTGAGACCCAGTACTTC
D gene: TRBD2; clone size: NA; V gene: TRBV6-1; J gene: TRBJ2-3; CDR3 protein: CASSPQREGVADTQYF; CDR3 DNA: TGTGCCAGCAGTCCCCAGCGGGAGGGGGTGGCAGATACGCAGTATTTT
D gene: NA; clone size: NA; V gene: TRBV3-1; J gene: TRBJ1-1; CDR3 protein: CASSQSERGPRAFF; CDR3 DNA: TGTGCCAGCAGCCAAAGCGAAAGAGGACCTAGGGCTTTCTTT
D gene: TRBD1; clone size: few; V gene: TRBV27; J gene: TRBJ1-4; CDR3 protein: CASSLGGQQTGGNEKLFF; CDR3 DNA: TGTGCCAGCAGTTTAGGGGGACAGCAGACCGGGGGGAATGAAAAACTGTTTTTT
D gene: NA; clone size: NA; V gene: TRBV16; J gene: TRBJ1-5; CDR3 protein: CASSQSIGQPQHF; CDR3 DNA: TGTGCCAGCAGCCAATCGATTGGCCAGCCCCAGCATTTT
D gene: NA; clone size: NA; V gene: TRBV5-1; J gene: TRBJ1-2; CDR3 protein: CASSLTEGGYGYTF; CDR3 DNA: TGCGCCAGCAGCCTGACAGAAGGCGGCTATGGCTACACCTTC
D gene: TRBD2; clone size: few; V gene: TRBV6-2/TRBV6-3; J gene: TRBJ2-7; CDR3 protein: CASSRRPPAGTSRYEQYF; CDR3 DNA: TGTGCCAGCAGTCGCAGGCCCCCGGCCGGGACTAGCCGGTACGAGCAGTACTTC
D gene: TRBD2; clone size: NA; V gene: TRBV6-4; J gene: TRBJ2-1; CDR3 protein: CASLRAGDPKGHNEQFF; CDR3 DNA: TGTGCCAGTCTGAGAGCGGGAGATCCCAAAGGCCACAATGAGCAGTTCTTC
D gene: NA; clone size: NA; V gene: TRBV2; J gene: TRBJ2-7; CDR3 protein: CASSETSIEQYF; CDR3 DNA: TGTGCCAGCAGTGAAACGTCGATCGAGCAGTACTTC
D gene: NA; clone size: few; V gene: TRBV7-9; J gene: TRBJ1-4; CDR3 protein: CASSFPGMANEKLFF; CDR3 DNA: TGTGCCAGCAGCTTCCCTGGGATGGCTAATGAAAAACTGTTTTTT
D gene: NA; clone size: few; V gene: TRBV6-2/TRBV6-3; J gene: TRBJ2-2; CDR3 protein: CASSSRTDTGELFF; CDR3 DNA: TGTGCCAGCAGTTCAAGGACGGACACCGGGGAGCTGTTTTTT
D gene: NA; clone size: NA; V gene: TRBV7-9; J gene: TRBJ1-1; CDR3 protein: CASSLVDGPKTEAFF; CDR3 DNA: TGTGCCAGCAGCTTAGTGGACGGACCGAAGACTGAAGCTTTCTTT
D gene: NA; clone size: few; V gene: TRBV5-6; J gene: TRBJ1-2; CDR3 protein: CASSIGTNGYGYTF; CDR3 DNA: TGTGCCAGCAGCATCGGGACAAACGGCTATGGCTACACCTTC
D gene: TRBD2; clone size: few; V gene: TRBV7-9; J gene: TRBJ2-7; CDR3 protein: CASRRQGTSDYEQYF; CDR3 DNA: TGTGCCAGCAGGAGACAGGGGACTAGCGACTACGAGCAGTACTTC
D gene: NA; clone size: NA; V gene: TRBV20-1; J gene: TRBJ2-7; CDR3 protein: CSARSGRVDEQYF; CDR3 DNA: TGCAGTGCTCGATCGGGCAGGGTGGACGAGCAGTACTTC
D gene: TRBD1; clone size: NA; V gene: TRBV12-3/TRBV12-4; J gene: TRBJ1-2; CDR3 protein: CASSFSHTGAYGYTF; CDR3 DNA: TGTGCCAGCAGTTTCTCTCATACAGGGGCCTATGGCTACACCTTC
D gene: NA; clone size: NA; V gene: TRBV6-1; J gene: TRBJ2-7; CDR3 protein: CASIKGRNRGSYEQYF; CDR3 DNA: TGTGCCAGCATCAAGGGTCGGAATAGAGGGTCCTACGAGCAGTACTTC
D gene: NA; clone size: NA; V gene: TRBV7-2; J gene: TRBJ2-3; CDR3 protein: CASSSKLTTDTQYF; CDR3 DNA: TGTGCCAGCAGCTCCAAACTCACCACAGATACGCAGTATTTT
D gene: TRBD2; clone size: NA; V gene: TRBV7-2; J gene: TRBJ2-3; CDR3 protein: CASSITSGGDTQYF; CDR3 DNA: TGTGCCAGCAGCATCACTAGCGGAGGGGATACGCAGTATTTT
D gene: TRBD1; clone size: few; V gene: TRBV24-1; J gene: TRBJ2-3; CDR3 protein: CATSGPGQGAGDTQYF; CDR3 DNA: TGTGCCACCAGTGGGCCGGGACAGGGGGCTGGAGATACGCAGTATTTT
D gene: NA; clone size: many; V gene: TRBV6-2/TRBV6-3; J gene: TRBJ2-3; CDR3 protein: CASSYGRDTQYF; CDR3 DNA: TGTGCCAGCAGTTACGGGAGAGATACGCAGTATTTT
D gene: NA; clone size: few; V gene: TRBV5-1; J gene: TRBJ2-7; CDR3 protein: CASSLISGGVEQYF; CDR3 DNA: TGCGCCAGCAGCTTGATTAGCGGAGGGGTCGAGCAGTACTTC
D gene: NA; clone size: NA; V gene: TRBV24-1; J gene: TRBJ2-1; CDR3 protein: CATSDPTKEQFF; CDR3 DNA: TGTGCCACCAGTGACCCTACTAAAGAGCAGTTCTTC
D gene: TRBD2; clone size: few; V gene: TRBV20-1; J gene: TRBJ2-1; CDR3 protein: CSASMLAGGTRPYNEQFF; CDR3 DNA: TGCAGTGCTAGTATGTTAGCGGGAGGAACCCGACCCTACAATGAGCAGTTCTTC
D gene: NA; clone size: few; V gene: TRBV6-2/TRBV6-3; J gene: TRBJ2-7; CDR3 protein: CASKESSYEQYF; CDR3 DNA: TGTGCCAGTAAAGAAAGCTCCTACGAGCAGTACTTC
D gene: TRBD2; clone size: few; V gene: TRBV7-2; J gene: TRBJ2-2; CDR3 protein: CASSLAPGGITGELFF; CDR3 DNA: TGTGCCAGCAGCTTAGCGCCGGGAGGGATCACCGGGGAGCTGTTTTTT
D gene: TRBD2; clone size: few; V gene: TRBV7-2; J gene: TRBJ2-3; CDR3 protein: CASSTTSGSGADTQYF; CDR3 DNA: TGTGCCAGCAGCACGACTAGCGGGAGTGGCGCAGATACGCAGTATTTT
D gene: NA; clone size: few; V gene: TRBV3-1; J gene: TRBJ2-7; CDR3 protein: CASSQGWITRDEQYF; CDR3 DNA: TGTGCCAGCAGCCAAGGTTGGATAACCAGGGACGAGCAGTACTTC
D gene: NA; clone size: once; V gene: TRBV29-1; J gene: TRBJ1-1; CDR3 protein: CSVEEYRQGLTVGDEAFF; CDR3 DNA: TGCAGCGTTGAAGAATACCGGCAGGGCCTCACCGTGGGTGATGAAGCTTTCTTT
D gene: NA; clone size: NA; V gene: TRBV27; J gene: TRBJ2-2; CDR3 protein: CASSFLLGPNTGELFF; CDR3 DNA: TGTGCCAGCAGTTTTCTTTTGGGGCCGAACACCGGGGAGCTGTTTTTT
D gene: TRBD1; clone size: few; V gene: TRBV3-1; J gene: TRBJ2-1; CDR3 protein: CASSQERDRVSSYNEQFF; CDR3 DNA: TGTGCCAGCAGCCAAGAGAGGGACAGGGTCAGTTCCTACAATGAGCAGTTCTTC
D gene: NA; clone size: many; V gene: TRBV12-3/TRBV12-4; J gene: TRBJ2-1; CDR3 protein: CASSSGPSSYNEQFF; CDR3 DNA: TGTGCCAGCAGTTCCGGGCCCAGCTCCTACAATGAGCAGTTCTTC
D gene: NA; clone size: few; V gene: TRBV4-3; J gene: TRBJ2-1; CDR3 protein: CASSHPSAGHNEQFF; CDR3 DNA: TGCGCCAGCAGCCACCCCTCCGCCGGACACAATGAGCAGTTCTTC
D gene: NA; clone size: NA; V gene: TRBV6-5; J gene: TRBJ1-2; CDR3 protein: CASRTSVGYTF; CDR3 DNA: TGTGCCAGCAGAACGTCTGTCGGCTACACCTTC
D gene: NA; clone size: NA; V gene: TRBV12-3/TRBV12-4; J gene: TRBJ2-7; CDR3 protein: CASNLGPHYEQYF; CDR3 DNA: TGTGCCAGCAACCTGGGACCGCACTACGAGCAGTACTTC
D gene: NA; clone size: NA; V gene: TRBV20-1; J gene: TRBJ1-1; CDR3 protein: CCPKKGGGGVNTEAFF; CDR3 DNA: TGCTGTCCCAAAAAAGGCGGTGGGGGGGTGAACACTGAAGCTTTCTTT
D gene: NA; clone size: few; V gene: TRBV18; J gene: TRBJ1-5; CDR3 protein: CASSFFVEQPQHF; CDR3 DNA: TGTGCCAGCTCCTTTTTTGTGGAGCAGCCCCAGCATTTT
D gene: NA; clone size: few; V gene: TRBV12-3/TRBV12-4; J gene: TRBJ2-3; CDR3 protein: CASSSTTEGQDTQYF; CDR3 DNA: TGTGCCAGCAGTTCCACGACAGAAGGTCAGGATACGCAGTATTTT
D gene: NA; clone size: few; V gene: TRBV7-3; J gene: TRBJ2-5; CDR3 protein: CASSFNGGIRETQYF; CDR3 DNA: TGTGCCAGCAGCTTCAATGGGGGTATAAGAGAGACCCAGTACTTC
D gene: TRBD1; clone size: few; V gene: TRBV30; J gene: TRBJ1-5; CDR3 protein: CAWSRDRGGSNQPQHF; CDR3 DNA: TGTGCCTGGAGTCGGGACAGGGGCGGTAGCAATCAGCCCCAGCATTTT
D gene: NA; clone size: few; V gene: TRBV6-2/TRBV6-3; J gene: TRBJ2-2; CDR3 protein: CASNRVITGELFF; CDR3 DNA: TGTGCCAGCAATCGGGTAATCACCGGGGAGCTGTTTTTT
D gene: NA; clone size: NA; V gene: TRBV29-1; J gene: TRBJ2-7; CDR3 protein: CSVRIYGEQYF; CDR3 DNA: TGCAGCGTAAGAATATACGGGGAGCAGTACTTC
D gene: TRBD1; clone size: NA; V gene: TRBV23-1; J gene: TRBJ2-1; CDR3 protein: CASSQSLSRRDSIDQFF; CDR3 DNA: TGCGCCAGCAGTCAATCGCTATCGCGCAGGGACAGCATTGATCAGTTCTTC
D gene: TRBD2; clone size: NA; V gene: TRBV4-2; J gene: TRBJ2-2; CDR3 protein: CASSPASGGRNTGELFF; CDR3 DNA: TGTGCCAGCAGCCCGGCTAGCGGGGGGAGGAACACCGGGGAGCTGTTTTTT
D gene: TRBD2; clone size: NA; V gene: TRBV20-1; J gene: TRBJ2-1; CDR3 protein: CSARVGAGGGSYNEQFF; CDR3 DNA: TGCAGTGCTAGAGTTGGCGCGGGAGGCGGCTCCTACAATGAGCAGTTCTTC
D gene: NA; clone size: many; V gene: TRBV4-3; J gene: TRBJ2-5; CDR3 protein: CASSLNEGETQYF; CDR3 DNA: TGCGCCAGCAGCCTAAACGAGGGAGAGACCCAGTACTTC
D gene: TRBD2; clone size: many; V gene: TRBV10-3; J gene: TRBJ2-3; CDR3 protein: CAISEGLAGSTDTQYF; CDR3 DNA: TGTGCCATCAGTGAAGGTCTAGCGGGCAGCACAGATACGCAGTATTTT
D gene: NA; clone size: NA; V gene: TRBV15; J gene: TRBJ1-1; CDR3 protein: CATSVWGPATEAFF; CDR3 DNA: TGTGCCACGAGCGTTTGGGGGCCGGCCACTGAAGCTTTCTTT
D gene: TRBD2; clone size: many; V gene: TRBV10-3; J gene: TRBJ2-7; CDR3 protein: CAISEPGLAVYEQYF; CDR3 DNA: TGTGCCATCAGTGAGCCCGGACTAGCGGTCTACGAGCAGTACTTC
D gene: NA; clone size: few; V gene: TRBV7-2; J gene: TRBJ2-1; CDR3 protein: CASSLDYSSSEQFF; CDR3 DNA: TGTGCCAGCAGCTTAGACTACTCCTCCTCAGAGCAGTTCTTC
D gene: NA; clone size: NA; V gene: TRBV6-5; J gene: TRBJ2-7; CDR3 protein: CASQSETYEQYF; CDR3 DNA: TGTGCCAGCCAATCAGAAACCTACGAGCAGTACTTC
D gene: NA; clone size: NA; V gene: TRBV14; J gene: TRBJ2-2; CDR3 protein: CASSQAGPRGELFF; CDR3 DNA: TGTGCCAGCAGCCAAGCCGGTCCCCGGGGGGAGCTGTTTTTT
D gene: NA; clone size: NA; V gene: TRBV29-1; J gene: TRBJ2-1; CDR3 protein: CSVVPTSFNEQFF; CDR3 DNA: TGCAGCGTCGTCCCAACTAGCTTTAATGAGCAGTTCTTC
D gene: TRBD2; clone size: NA; V gene: TRBV9; J gene: TRBJ2-7; CDR3 protein: CASSAPGAGGGEQYF; CDR3 DNA: TGTGCCAGCAGCGCCCCCGGGGCGGGAGGGGGCGAGCAGTACTTC
D gene: NA; clone size: NA; V gene: TRBV7-9; J gene: TRBJ1-1; CDR3 protein: CASSVRPDSLAYEAFF; CDR3 DNA: TGTGCCAGCAGCGTAAGGCCGGACAGCCTAGCGTATGAAGCTTTCTTT
D gene: TRBD1; clone size: few; V gene: TRBV20-1; J gene: TRBJ2-2; CDR3 protein: CSAREGTGGTGELFF; CDR3 DNA: TGCAGTGCTAGAGAAGGGACAGGAGGCACCGGGGAGCTGTTTTTT
D gene: TRBD1; clone size: many; V gene: TRBV27; J gene: TRBJ1-5; CDR3 protein: CASSLGTGGQPQHF; CDR3 DNA: TGTGCCAGCAGTTTGGGGACAGGGGGGCAGCCCCAGCATTTT